The clone carrying this T cell receptor beta chain was recorded many times. Its antigen is as yet unknown. The ends were cut back, 4 bases at V and 0 bases at J, with 8 bases in the middle. This CDR3 is built from 13 residues. Germline assignment: CDR1 SGHRS and CDR2 YFSETQ. TCRdb passed the 5' RACE reads through MiXCR, listing each CDR3 protein once. The sample contains about 110,000 distinct CDR3 sequences, 15% to 20% of which appear only once. The data stem from a study of T-cell memory formation after mild COVID-19. Study-wide findings and caveats: The study found contracting CD4+ clones mainly in CM and EM and contracting CD8+ clones in EMRA. Unconfirmed was the SARS-CoV-2 specificity of second-wave clones that peaked on day 37.

This chain links TRBV5-1 with TRBJ2-7, with D perhaps TRBD1 (6 bases). This clonotype was sampled from a man aged 18-30 years who had mild COVID-19 (a few samples of this study predate the infection). Cell type and time point are not known. Sample: PBMCs or a T cell subset sorted from them (not recorded which). CDR3 sequence (DNA): TGCGCCAGCAGCGGGGACACCTCCTACGAGCAGTACTTC. Amino acid sequence: CASSGDTSYEQYF.